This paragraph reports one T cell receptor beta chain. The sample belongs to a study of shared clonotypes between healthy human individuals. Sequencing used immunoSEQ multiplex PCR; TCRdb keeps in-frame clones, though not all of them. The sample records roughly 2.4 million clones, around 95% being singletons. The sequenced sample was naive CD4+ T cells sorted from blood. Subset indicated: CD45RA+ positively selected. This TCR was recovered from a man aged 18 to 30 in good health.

In nucleotides, the CDR3 is TGTGCCAGTAGTTCCTGGGCAGGGAATAGCAATCAGCCCCAGCATTTT. Its protein product is CASSSWAGNSNQPQHF. The V and J genes are TRBV19 and TRBJ1-5, with a tentative D call TRBD1 (5 bases). The germline gives CDR1 LNHDA, CDR2 SQIVND (reference sequence). Deletions cut 5 bases from V and 0 bases from J, with 14 bases between. This CDR3 has 16 amino acids.